Each of the 28 T cell receptor beta chains below was sequenced from the same sample in a study of shared clonotypes between healthy human individuals. TCRdb's table, derived via immunoSEQ multiplex PCR, lists solely in-frame clones and lacks some. The sample carries around 550,000 clones, roughly 96% recorded once. CD45RO-negative, CCR7-selected cells formed the naive CD8 fraction, which excluded terminally differentiated effector memory CD45RA+ cells. The specimen sequenced was naive CD8+ T cells sorted from blood. The source of these receptors is a young woman in good health.

The chain carries TRBV7-6 and TRBJ2-1, with 7 nucleotides matching TRBD1. V was clipped by 5 bases and J by 4 bases; unmatched bases: 11. CDR3 length: 16 residues. CDR1 and CDR2 from the germline V gene are SGHVS and FNYEAQ. The CDR3 region has the DNA TGTGCCAGCAGCGCAGGAACCGGGACAGTTTACAATGAGCAGTTCTTC. Its translation is CASSAGTGTVYNEQFF.

The V gene is TRBV9, the J gene TRBJ2-1; D is ambiguous. V shed 5 bases and J shed 1 base, with 10 bases lying between them. The germline V gene encodes CDR1 SGDLS and CDR2 YYNGEE. CDR3 size: 14 residues. In nucleotides, the CDR3 is TGTGCCAGCAGGTCCTCTTCGTCCTACAATGAGCAGTTCTTC. Translation gives CASRSSSSYNEQFF.

The chain is built from TRBV20-1 and TRBJ2-5, with a tentative D call TRBD2 (5 bases). The CDR3 length is 11 residues. V dropped 5 bases and J dropped 5 bases, with 9 bases sitting between them. Germline V gene lookup returns CDR1 DFQATT and CDR2 SNEGSKA (reference sequence). The CDR3 protein is CSAGPGETQYF. The CDR3 DNA reads TGCAGTGCTGGTCCGGGGGAGACCCAGTACTTC.

J is TRBJ2-7 and V is TRBV2; D is perhaps TRBD1 (5 bases). CDR3 size: 13 residues. V shed 10 bases and J shed 0 bases, with 13 bases lying between them. Per germline, CDR1 SNHLY and CDR2 FYNNEI. This CDR3 is CATSSQDSYEQYF. In nucleotides, the CDR3 is TGTGCCACATCATCACAGGACTCCTACGAGCAGTACTTC.

The rearrangement uses TRBV11-2 and TRBJ2-5; 7 positions agree with TRBD2. The ends lost 5 bases at V and 6 bases at J; junction bases unmatched: 15. The CDR3 runs to 16 residues. CDR1 SGHAT and CDR2 FQNNGV come from the germline V gene. This CDR3 is CASSPPWVAGRKTQYF. In DNA, the CDR3 is TGTGCCAGCAGCCCTCCCTGGGTAGCGGGTAGAAAGACCCAGTACTTC.

With respect to this clone: The identical CDR3 is also encoded by other nucleotide sequences in the sample. The chain carries TRBV19 and TRBJ1-1; D call uncertain. V lost 2 bases and J 1 base, leaving 5 bases between the germline ends. The CDR3 has 13 residues. CDR1 and CDR2 (germline): LNHDA, SQIVND (reference sequence). In nucleotides, the CDR3 is TGTGCCAGTAGTATATCAGAGAACACTGAAGCTTTCTTT. This translates into CASSISENTEAFF.

This chain connects TRBV4-1 to TRBJ2-7; 10 bases map to TRBD2. Germline CDR1 and CDR2: MGHRA and YSYEKL. V was clipped by 0 bases and J by 2 bases; unmatched bases: 4. The CDR3 loop spans 16 amino acids. CDR3 sequence: CASSQDGLAGAYEQYF. Written as DNA, the CDR3 is TGCGCCAGCAGCCAAGATGGTCTAGCGGGAGCCTACGAGCAGTACTTC.

This rearrangement joins TRBV28 to TRBJ1-1; TRBD1 matches at 8 bases. Germline lookup yields CDR1 MDHEN and CDR2 SYDVKM. The CDR3 runs to 13 residues. Trimming removed 6 bases from V and 7 bases from J; junction bases left unmatched: 7. The CDR3 DNA reads as TGTGCCAGCAGATATCAGGGGGCCCGTGAAGCTTTCTTT. This gives the protein CASRYQGAREAFF.

The rearrangement uses TRBV13 and TRBJ1-6; D gene unclear. Looked up from germline, CDR1 is PRHDT and CDR2 is FYEKMQ (reference sequence). The CDR3 covers 15 residues. V lost 9 bases and J 9 bases, leaving 21 bases between the germline ends. CDR3 sequence (DNA): TGTGCCAGTCGGTTGGGGAGGGTGAGTTCTTCACCCCTCCACTTT. It codes for CASRLGRVSSSPLHF. The entire variable domain, with the rest obtained from reference TRBV13 and TRBJ1-6, is as follows: AAGVIQSPRHLIKEKRETATLKCYPIPRHDTVYWYQQGPGQDPQFLISFYEKMQSDKGSIPDRFSAQQFSDYHSELNMSSLELGDSALYFCASRLGRVSSSPLHFGNGTRLTVT.

The chain has TRBV7-2 and TRBJ2-1, with 13 bases fitting TRBD2. CDR1 is SGHTA and CDR2 is FQGNSA in the germline V gene. The junction had 5 bases not matched to a gene; V was cut back by 7 bases and J by 5 bases. This CDR3 is 15 amino acids long. CDR3 DNA sequence: TGTGCCAGCAAGTGGACTAGCGGGAGTAACAATGAGCAGTTCTTC. Encoded protein: CASKWTSGSNNEQFF. Based on the CDR3 plus reference TRBV7-2 and TRBJ2-1, the full variable domain is GAGVSQSPSNKVTEKGKDVELRCDPISGHTALYWYRQSLGQGLEFLIYFQGNSAPDKSGLPSDRFSAERTGGSVSTLTIQRTQQEDSAVYLCASKWTSGSNNEQFFGPGTRLTVL.

The chain combines TRBV4-1 with TRBJ2-7; 9 bases map to TRBD1. V lost 0 bases, J lost 5 bases, and 8 bases stayed unmatched. From germline, CDR1 is MGHRA and CDR2 YSYEKL. This CDR3 comprises 16 residues. The CDR3 loop is CASSQDYRQGVDEQYF. The CDR3 DNA sequence: TGCGCCAGCAGCCAAGACTATAGACAGGGGGTGGACGAGCAGTACTTC.

The chain recombines TRBV5-4 with TRBJ2-7, with D perhaps matching TRBD2 (5 bases). V lost 4 bases and J 2 bases, leaving 22 bases between the germline ends. The germline CDR1 and CDR2 sequences are SGHNT and YYREEE (reference sequence). CDR3 length: 17 amino acids. The chain's CDR3 is CASSQGGFGNLPYEQYF. In DNA, the CDR3 is TGTGCCAGCAGCCAAGGCGGGTTCGGCAACCTACCCTACGAGCAGTACTTC.

This chain connects TRBV2 to TRBJ1-1; TRBD1 aligns across 9 bases. Germline CDR1 is SNHLY and CDR2 is FYNNEI. The CDR3 is made up of 14 amino acids. Unmatched junction bases numbered 3, after V lost 7 bases and J lost 0 bases. The CDR3, as DNA: TGTGCCAGCACCACAGGGGGCATGAACACTGAAGCTTTCTTT. Translation: CASTTGGMNTEAFF.

CDR3: CASSSVTPASTNEKLFF. The CDR3 DNA reads TGTGCCAGCAGTTCAGTGACGCCAGCTTCAACTAATGAAAAACTGTTTTTT. The chain carries TRBV28 and TRBJ1-4; D remains ambiguous. CDR1 is MDHEN and CDR2 is SYDVKM in the germline V gene. V was clipped by 4 bases and J by 0 bases, with 15 bases between them. The CDR3 runs 17 residues.

The chain combines TRBV29-1 with TRBJ1-2, with 7 bases identical to TRBD1. CDR3 size: 14 residues. The V gene's germline CDR1 is SQVTM and CDR2 ANQGSEA. V dropped 4 bases and J dropped 3; count of bases not matched to a gene: 8. The CDR3 nucleotides read TGCAGCGTTGGACAGACAGGGAAGGACTATGGCTACACCTTC. This encodes CSVGQTGKDYGYTF.

The J gene is TRBJ1-2, the V gene TRBV10-2, with no clear D. The CDR3 has 14 amino acids. V dropped 5 bases and J dropped 3 bases, with 13 bases sitting between them. Germline V CDR1 and CDR2: WSHSY, SAAADI. As DNA, the CDR3 is TGCGCCAGCAGTTGGTATCCAGGAGACTATGGCTACACCTTC. It encodes CASSWYPGDYGYTF.

The J gene is TRBJ2-7, the V gene TRBV7-9, with 10 bases fitting TRBD1. V shed 5 bases, J shed 6 bases, and the junction held 10 bases outside the gene matches. CDR1 and CDR2 from the germline V gene are SEHNR and FQNEAQ (reference sequence). This CDR3 is 15 amino acids long. CDR3 residues: CASSPRRGQGIEQYF. The CDR3 DNA reads TGTGCCAGCAGCCCCCGCAGGGGACAGGGGATCGAGCAGTACTTC.

This clone was detected only once. The J gene is TRBJ1-3, the V gene TRBV5-1; D gene unclear. There are 15 residues in the CDR3. Germline V lookup: CDR1 SGHRS, CDR2 YFSETQ. V gave up 4 bases and J gave up 0 bases, with 11 bases separating them. The CDR3 loop reads CASSASPISGNTIYF. CDR3 nucleotides: TGCGCCAGCAGCGCCAGCCCGATCTCTGGAAACACCATATATTTT.

The rearrangement uses TRBV5-4 and TRBJ1-2, with D maybe TRBD1 (5 bases). V lost 3 bases and J lost 2, with 11 bases in between. This CDR3 region has 14 residues. Germline V CDR1 and CDR2: SGHNT, YYREEE (reference sequence). Written as DNA, the CDR3 is TGTGCCAGCAGCTGGGGGGAGATCAACTATGGCTACACCTTC. Protein: CASSWGEINYGYTF.

Points on this clone: This specimen includes other DNA sequences encoding the same CDR3. The V call is TRBV28, the J call TRBJ2-7; D uncertain. The CDR3 is 11 amino acids. Trimming removed 5 bases from V and 4 bases from J, with 6 bases in between. The germline CDR1 and CDR2 sequences are MDHEN and SYDVKM. The CDR3 coding sequence is TGTGCCAGCAGTCGTGGGTACGAGCAGTACTTC. It encodes CASSRGYEQYF. Filled out from reference TRBV28 and TRBJ2-7, the complete variable domain reads DVKVTQSSRYLVKRTGEKVFLECVQDMDHENMFWYRQDPGLGLRLIYFSYDVKMKEKGDIPEGYSVSREKKERFSLILESASTNQTSMYLCASSRGYEQYFGPGTRLTVT.

The genes are TRBV30 and TRBJ2-7, with D perhaps assigned TRBD1 or TRBD2 (5 bases each). V lost 2 bases and J lost 0, with 8 bases in between. The CDR3 consists of 13 residues. Per the germline V gene, CDR1 is GTSNPN and CDR2 is SVGIG (reference sequence). CDR3 amino acids: CAWSSGPSYEQYF. CDR3 bases: TGTGCCTGGAGTTCGGGGCCCTCCTACGAGCAGTACTTC.

The genes are TRBV7-9 and TRBJ2-7; possibly TRBD1 for D (7 bases). Germline-derived CDR1 and CDR2 are SEHNR and FQNEAQ (reference sequence). The CDR3 runs 15 residues. The ends were cut back, 5 bases at V and 4 bases at J, with 18 bases in the middle. In DNA, the CDR3 is TGTGCCAGCAGCCTAGGGGGCGGGGCCGGTTACGAGCAGTACTTC. This codes for CASSLGGGAGYEQYF.

This chain uses TRBV28 with TRBJ2-6; D is undetermined. Trimming removed 4 bases at V and 0 bases at J, with 13 bases between. Germline-derived CDR1 and CDR2 are MDHEN and SYDVKM. This CDR3 spans 17 amino acids. CDR3 bases: TGTGCCAGCAGTTCTGGGGTCCCTCTCTCTGGGGCCAACGTCCTGACTTTC. Its translation is CASSSGVPLSGANVLTF. Based on the CDR3 plus reference TRBV28 and TRBJ2-6, the full variable domain is DVKVTQSSRYLVKRTGEKVFLECVQDMDHENMFWYRQDPGLGLRLIYFSYDVKMKEKGDIPEGYSVSREKKERFSLILESASTNQTSMYLCASSSGVPLSGANVLTFGAGSRLTVL.

This clone is a singleton in its sample. This sequence joins TRBV28 and TRBJ2-4; 8 bases map to TRBD1. Per germline, CDR1 MDHEN and CDR2 SYDVKM. The trim removed 3 bases at V and 0 bases at J, leaving 4 bases unmatched. The CDR3 runs to 16 residues. The CDR3, as DNA: TGTGCCAGCAGTTTCCTGACAGGGGAAGCCAAAAACATTCAGTACTTC. Its translation: CASSFLTGEAKNIQYF.

The chain uses TRBV28 and TRBJ1-5; tentatively, D is TRBD1 (6 bases). In germline, CDR1 is MDHEN, CDR2 SYDVKM. CDR3 length: 14 residues. The V end was cut by 4 bases, the J end by 7 bases, with 14 bases between. This chain's CDR3 is CASSSQGLGQPQHF. Here the CDR3 DNA reads TGTGCCAGCAGTTCACAGGGCCTGGGGCAGCCCCAGCATTTT.

The chain uses TRBV10-3 and TRBJ2-1; D may be TRBD2 (5 bases). The length of the CDR3 is 16 residues. Trimming cost V 0 bases and J 9 bases, with 18 bases left between them. CDR1 and CDR2 (germline): ENHRY, SYGVKD. CDR3 sequence reads: CAISESTPASLGEQFF. The CDR3 coding sequence is TGTGCCATCAGTGAGTCTACCCCGGCTAGCCTTGGTGAGCAGTTCTTC.

The chain joins TRBV28 to TRBJ1-1; 8 nucleotides line up with TRBD1. From germline, CDR1 is MDHEN and CDR2 SYDVKM. This CDR3 contains 17 residues. The ends lost 6 bases at V and 3 bases at J; junction bases unmatched: 15. Here the CDR3 DNA reads TGTGCCAGCAGCCAAGACAGGGGCTCAAAGCGGGACACTGAAGCTTTCTTT. It translates to CASSQDRGSKRDTEAFF.

The sample holds one count of this clone. V is TRBV4-1 and J is TRBJ1-4, with D uncertain. V lost 0 bases, J lost 8 bases, and 19 bases lay in between. The CDR3 sequence is 17 residues long. Germline CDR1 reads MGHRA; CDR2 reads YSYEKL. The CDR3 loop reads CASSQDYPPTLREKLFF. CDR3 in DNA: TGCGCCAGCAGCCAAGATTACCCCCCAACGCTTCGGGAAAAACTGTTTTTT.